The sequence of this T cell receptor beta chain was determined in a study of blood T cells in healthy people across ages. Study-wide results and limits: Estimated diversity across one million T cells was deemed an underestimate. A roughly linear age-dependent decrease characterized TCR beta diversity per million T cells.

The second PCR ran roughly 7 to 12 cycles with a sample-barcoded 5' primer and J-beta primers. Samples each returned at least 3 million CDR3-containing paired-end reads. One entry per CDR3 protein, called by TCRdb with MiXCR from the 5' RACE reads. The sample holds about 1.5 million distinct CDR3 sequences, 42% seen once. The V gene lost 8 bases and the J gene lost 0 bases, with 17 bases spanning the gap. Germline V gives CDR1 SQVTM, CDR2 ANQGSEA. The CDR3 contains 15 residues. As for this clonotype: Its antigen is unidentified.

The sequence was collected from a woman aged 18-30 years in good health. The chain is built from TRBV29-1 and TRBJ2-1; tentative D call: TRBD1 (5 bases). The sequenced sample was blood. For the CDR3, the DNA is TGCAGCACAGCCAACAGGTTTAGCTCCTACAATGAGCAGTTCTTC. Residues: CSTANRFSSYNEQFF.